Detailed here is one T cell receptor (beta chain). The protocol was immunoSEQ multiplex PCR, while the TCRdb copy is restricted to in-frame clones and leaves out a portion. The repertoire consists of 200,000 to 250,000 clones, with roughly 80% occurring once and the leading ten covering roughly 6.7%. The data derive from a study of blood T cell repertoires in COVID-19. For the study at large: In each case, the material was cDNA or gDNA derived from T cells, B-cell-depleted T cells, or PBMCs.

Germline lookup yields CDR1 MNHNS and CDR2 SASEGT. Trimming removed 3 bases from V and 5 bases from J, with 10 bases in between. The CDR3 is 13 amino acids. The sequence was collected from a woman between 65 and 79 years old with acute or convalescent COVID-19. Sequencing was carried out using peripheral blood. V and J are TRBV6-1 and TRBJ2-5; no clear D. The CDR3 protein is CASSDTWAETQYF. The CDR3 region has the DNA TGTGCCAGCAGTGATACGTGGGCGGAGACCCAGTACTTC.